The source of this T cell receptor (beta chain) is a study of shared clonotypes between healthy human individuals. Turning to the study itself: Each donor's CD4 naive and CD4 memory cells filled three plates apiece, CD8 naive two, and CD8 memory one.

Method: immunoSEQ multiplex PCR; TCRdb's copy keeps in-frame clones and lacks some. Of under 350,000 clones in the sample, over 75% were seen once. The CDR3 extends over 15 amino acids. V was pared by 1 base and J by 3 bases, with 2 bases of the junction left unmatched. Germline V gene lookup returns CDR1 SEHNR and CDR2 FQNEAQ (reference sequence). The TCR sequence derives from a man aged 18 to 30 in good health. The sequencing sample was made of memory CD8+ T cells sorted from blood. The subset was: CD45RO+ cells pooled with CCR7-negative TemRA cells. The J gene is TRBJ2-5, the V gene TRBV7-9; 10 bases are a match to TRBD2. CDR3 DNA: TGTGCCAGCAGCTTAGGGACTAGCGGAGAAGAGACCCAGTACTTC. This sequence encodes CASSLGTSGEETQYF. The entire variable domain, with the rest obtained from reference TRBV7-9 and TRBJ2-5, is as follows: DTGVSQNPRHKITKRGQNVTFRCDPISEHNRLYWYRQTLGQGPEFLTYFQNEAQLEKSRLLSDRFSAERPKGSFSTLEIQRTEQGDSAMYLCASSLGTSGEETQYFGPGTRLLVL.